This paragraph reports one T cell receptor beta chain. This clone's antigen is unknown. Per-base qualities were not stored, and no clone one base away is much larger. The source of the sample is a study of vaccination effects on CD4 cells after COVID-19 (dated by TCRdb to between 2021 and 2024). Background on the whole study: Post-vaccine samples across the study were collected a median of 72 days after the second dose, with a range of 14 to 241. SARS-CoV-2 spike-specific CD4+ TCR repertoires from before and after mRNA vaccination were compared in COVID-19 convalescent patients and in infection-naive vaccine recipients. The full study included 9 to 10 COVID-19 convalescent patients and a few SARS-CoV-2-naive healthy vaccine recipients. Cultures from other donors in the study were sequenced with the Oncomine TCR Beta short-read assay on an Illumina iSeq 100.

Study-wide conclusions, independent of this receptor: Limitations of the study were the small number of convalescent patients and the absence of early post-infection timepoints. Both infection-induced and vaccine-induced clones contracted markedly at late post-vaccination timepoints, which is consistent with waning T cell responses. In healthy vaccine recipients, vaccine-induced clones were almost all SARS-CoV-2 mono-reactive, with only 1 of 255 being cross-reactive with common cold coronaviruses.

The library was made by the immunoSEQ multiplex PCR assay. DNA from the cultured, isolated CD4+ T cells was subjected to TCR beta CDR3 sequencing. The paper's data handling went like this. Non-productive TCR sequences were removed, reads were trimmed to the CDR3 region, and CDR3s of at least 7 amino acids were retained. Antigen-specific clonotypes were identified using the MANAFEST web app by comparison of expansion in peptide wells against reference cultures. To be called positive, a clone needed expansion at FDR<0.05 compared with the reference and with all other wells, an odds ratio greater than 5, and a frequency greater than 0.1% in two replicate wells. A clonotype was called cross-reactive if it was significantly expanded both in SARS-CoV-2 spike wells and in at least one common cold coronavirus spike condition. CDR3 similarity was assessed by Levenshtein distance with the stringdist R package, and unrooted trees were built with ape in R 3.6.1. In TCRdb, the immuneACCESS table is reduced to in-frame sequences with V and J assigned. These tables do not hold every clone; where another copy was compared, an unresolved V gene accounts for under half, and the others remain unexplained. The V and J calls and clone size are taken from that table; D and trimming were inferred from the DNA. The sample records about 31,000 clones, roughly 60% of which are singletons. The top ten constitute around 9% of the sample.

For this chain, trimming is 0 bases at the V end and 7 bases at the J end, and the number of junction bases without a gene match is 5. The CDR3 sequence holds 14 residues, the cysteine and phenylalanine included. This entry keeps only the CDR3 DNA: 42 bases, framed from base 1. The germline V gene yields SGHRS for CDR1 and YFSETQ for CDR2. In the ViraFEST assay, PBMC were stimulated with viral peptide pools, and TCR sequencing was then used to find antigen-specific CD4+ T cell clonotypes based on their expansion. After roughly 11 days of culture, CD4+ T cells were isolated with the EasySep CD4+ T cell isolation kit. Each participant received two doses of an mRNA SARS-CoV-2 vaccine, either BNT162b2 or mRNA-1273. Healthy vaccine recipients had no prior SARS-CoV-2 infection, confirmed by negative nucleocapsid antibodies before and after vaccination. Approximately 2 million PBMC per well were cultured in IMDM with about 4.5% human AB serum, 7.5 to 10 IU/ml IL-2 and gentamicin, plus 10 ug/ml peptides. Half of the culture medium was replaced with fresh IL-2-containing medium on days 3 and 7. Unless noted otherwise, every peptide stimulation condition was grown in triplicate wells. PBMC were separated from whole blood using Ficoll-Paque Plus gradient centrifugation and were then either cryopreserved at -140C or used fresh. The overlapping peptide pools covered the spike proteins of SARS-CoV-2 as well as those of the common cold coronaviruses HCoV-NL63, HCoV-OC43 and HCoV-229E. The QIAamp micro DNA kit was used to extract genomic DNA from the cultured CD4+ T cells.

Sequenced here: CD4+ T cells from PBMCs cultured with SARS-CoV-2 spike peptides, sampled after COVID-19 vaccination. The cell subset or site label here, explained by the study, means: SARS-CoV-2 spike overlapping peptide pool stimulation. Rearrangement joined TRBV5-1 to TRBJ1-1; TRBD1 aligns with 8 central bases. The TCR comes from a human donor who received a COVID-19 vaccine. CDR3 loop: CASSLGPTGDEAFF. In nucleotides, the sequence is TGCGCCAGCAGCTTGGGCCCGACAGGGGATGAAGCTTTCTTT.